This TCR beta chain is from a study of blood T cells in healthy people across ages. This CDR3 has 15 amino acids. The V end lost 4 bases, the J end lost 1 base, and 15 bases lay between the germline ends. Germline CDR1 is SGDLS and CDR2 is YYNGEE. A J-beta primer mix and a sample-barcoded 5' primer were used in a second PCR of roughly 6 to 12 cycles. TCRdb re-analysed the 5' RACE reads in MiXCR, keeping a single row per CDR3 protein. Found here are some 1.8 million distinct CDR3 sequences, about two fifths of them singletons; the top ten hold under 25%. This rearrangement joins TRBV9 to TRBJ2-7; tentatively, D is TRBD1 (6 bases). Source material: blood. This TCR was sampled from a human donor in good health. The CDR3 sequence: CASSPRTAVSYEQYF. The CDR3 DNA follows: TGTGCCAGCAGCCCGCGGACAGCGGTATCCTACGAGCAGTACTTC. Combining the CDR3 with reference TRBV9 and TRBJ2-7 gives the whole variable domain DSGVTQTPKHLITATGQRVTLRCSPRSGDLSVYWYQQSLDQGLQFLIQYYNGEERAKGNILERFSAQQFPDLHSELNLSSLELGDSALYFCASSPRTAVSYEQYFGPGTRLTVT.